Presented here are 19 T cell receptor beta chains from one specimen sequenced in a study of blood T cells in healthy people across ages. A second PCR of roughly 6 to 12 cycles used a sample-barcoded 5' primer and a J-beta primer mix. TCRdb independently ran MiXCR on the 5' RACE reads; one entry per CDR3 protein. Seen here are roughly 1.6 million distinct CDR3 sequences, roughly a third observed once, and the top ten hold approximately 10%. Material for sequencing was blood. The receptors originated from a woman aged 25 to 45 in good health.

This clonotype was picked up a small number of times. The genes are TRBV20-1 and TRBJ2-7; D is perhaps TRBD2 (6 bases). V gave up 0 bases and J gave up 1 base, with 13 bases separating them. CDR1 is DFQATT, CDR2 SNEGSKA, per germline (reference sequence). The CDR3 is 15 residues long. The CDR3 loop reads CSARDPLAGSYEQYF. CDR3 nucleotide sequence: TGCAGTGCTAGAGATCCACTAGCAGGGTCCTACGAGCAGTACTTC.

The gene calls are TRBV6-5 and TRBJ1-1; D gene uncertain. The CDR3 has 14 amino acids. CDR1 and CDR2 (germline): MNHEY, SVGAGI. V lost 6 bases to trimming and J lost 1 base, with 12 bases between them. CDR3 nucleotides: TGTGCCAGCAGGCCCCCTTGGGAGAACACTGAAGCTTTCTTT. Its translation: CASRPPWENTEAFF.

This clonotype was counted only a few times. The junction departs from the called germline gene at one end, perhaps through a read error. This chain uses TRBV5-5 with TRBJ2-1, with 7 bases identical to TRBD1. The CDR3 is made up of 15 amino acids. Germline V gene sequence: CDR1 SGHKS, CDR2 YYEKEE (reference sequence). CDR3 residues: CASSLEGAKYKEQFF. The CDR3 DNA follows: TGTGCCAGCAGCTTGGAGGGGGCAAAATACAAGGAGCAGTTCTTC.

In regard to this clonotype: This sequence is one base from a far larger clone and is likely a read error. This chain links TRBV7-7 with TRBJ2-1; 10 positions agree with TRBD1. The V gene end was trimmed by 6 bases and the J gene end by 13 bases; junction bases not matched to a gene: 9. This CDR3 has 13 amino acids. Germline V gene data show CDR1 as SSHAT and CDR2 as FNYEAQ (reference sequence). As DNA, the CDR3 is TGTGCCAGCAGTCGGGACAGGGGAGAGACCCAGTTCTTC. Amino acids: CASSRDRGETQFF.

This clonotype has a handful of counts. The V and J genes are TRBV3-1 and TRBJ2-3, with a weak D call TRBD2 (5 bases). V lost 7 bases to trimming and J lost 7 bases, with 18 bases between them. Germline V gene sequence: CDR1 LGHDT, CDR2 YNNKEL (reference sequence). The CDR3 runs 14 residues. In DNA form, the CDR3 reads TGTGCCAGCACGTATTCCGGGGATCCAAATACGCAGTATTTT. The encoded protein is CASTYSGDPNTQYF.

The sample holds a few counts of this clonotype. CDR3 in amino acids: CASSVGEQAIEPQHF. In nucleotides, the CDR3 is TGTGCCAGCAGCGTAGGAGAGCAGGCAATTGAGCCCCAGCATTTT. The chain recombines TRBV9 with TRBJ1-5; D remains unclear. Trimming took 0 bases from V and 8 from J, leaving 15 bases between them. The germline V gene encodes CDR1 SGDLS and CDR2 YYNGEE. This CDR3 comprises 15 residues.

This clonotype has more than one count but fewer than ten. The genes are TRBV20-1 and TRBJ2-3; perhaps TRBD2 as D (6 bases). The CDR3 sequence is 15 residues long. Trimming took 2 bases from V and 0 from J, leaving 12 bases between them. Germline CDR1 is DFQATT and CDR2 is SNEGSKA (reference sequence). The chain's CDR3 is CSARHLALSTDTQYF. DNA of the CDR3: TGCAGTGCTAGACACCTAGCGCTTAGCACAGATACGCAGTATTTT.

This clonotype occurred once. V usage is TRBV30 and J usage is TRBJ2-1; 9 nucleotides line up with TRBD2. This CDR3 has 15 amino acids. Germline V CDR1 and CDR2: GTSNPN, SVGIG (reference sequence). V shed 2 bases, J shed 8 bases, and the junction held 10 bases outside the gene matches. CDR3 sequence: CAWSSDRLAGYEQFF. CDR3 bases: TGTGCCTGGAGTTCCGATAGGCTAGCGGGATATGAGCAGTTCTTC.

V gene TRBV29-1 combines with J gene TRBJ1-1; possible D gene TRBD1, 5 bases. The CDR3 is 14 residues long. V lost 5 bases to trimming and J lost 7 bases, with 20 bases between them. Germline V lookup: CDR1 SQVTM, CDR2 ANQGSEA. CDR3: CSVMNAVGLGEAFF. The CDR3 bases are TGCAGCGTTATGAACGCAGTGGGGCTGGGTGAAGCTTTCTTT.

This clonotype came up once. The J gene is TRBJ1-5, the V gene TRBV2, with 8 bases lining up with TRBD1. The germline CDR1 and CDR2 sequences are SNHLY and FYNNEI. This CDR3 has 16 residues. Germline trimming cut 8 bases from V and 2 bases from J; bases unmatched to any gene: 11. The chain's CDR3 is CASLQGAQRGNQPQHF. The CDR3 DNA reads TGTGCCAGCTTGCAGGGGGCGCAAAGGGGCAATCAGCCCCAGCATTTT. Full variable domain (missing parts from reference TRBV2 and TRBJ1-5): EPEVTQTPSHQVTQMGQEVILRCVPISNHLYFYWYRQILGQKVEFLVSFYNNEISEKSEIFDDQFSVERPDGSNFTLKIRSTKLEDSAMYFCASLQGAQRGNQPQHFGDGTRLSIL.

The chain links TRBV9 to TRBJ2-7, with a possible D match to TRBD1 (5 bases). The length of the CDR3 is 15 residues. Germline V gene data show CDR1 as SGDLS and CDR2 as YYNGEE. V was cut by 3 bases and J by 0 bases, with 13 bases left in between. CDR3 protein: CASSESWTPSYEQYF. CDR3 coding DNA: TGTGCCAGCAGCGAGAGTTGGACACCCTCCTACGAGCAGTACTTC.

Points on this clonotype: Just one base apart from a much larger clone, this may be a read error. This sequence joins TRBV5-4 and TRBJ1-5; D remains ambiguous. The CDR3 runs 12 residues. V was clipped by 5 bases and J by 5 bases, with 8 bases between them. From germline, CDR1 is SGHNT and CDR2 YYREEE (reference sequence). The CDR3 bases are TGTGCCAGCAGTTCCCCTGATCAGCCCCAGCATTTT. It encodes CASSSPDQPQHF.

In this sample, this clonotype turned up a few times. At one end, the junction sequence differs from germline, possibly due to a read error. The rearrangement links TRBV4-1 to TRBJ2-1; D possibly corresponds to TRBD2 (6 bases). CDR3 size: 14 residues. Germline-derived CDR1 and CDR2 are MGHRA and YSYEKL. The CDR3 region is CASSLGTPDHEQFF. In nucleotides, the CDR3 is TGCGCCAGTAGCCTCGGGACTCCGGACCATGAGCAGTTCTTC.

The CDR3 region has the DNA TGTGCCAGCAGCTCACAGGTTGGGCATAGCAATCAGCCCCAGCATTTT. Translated, it gives CASSSQVGHSNQPQHF. V is TRBV5-5 and J is TRBJ1-5; D perhaps matches TRBD1 (5 bases). CDR1 and CDR2 from the germline V gene are SGHKS and YYEKEE (reference sequence). V was cut by 3 bases and J by 0 bases, with 13 bases left in between. This CDR3 is 16 amino acids long. The complete variable domain, with remaining parts taken from reference TRBV5-5 and TRBJ1-5, reads DAGVTQSPTHLIKTRGQQVTLRCSPISGHKSVSWYQQVLGQGPQFIFQYYEKEERGRGNFPDRFSARQFPNYSSELNVNALLLGDSALYLCASSSQVGHSNQPQHFGDGTRLSIL.

With respect to this clonotype: The junction does not match germline at one end; this may be a read error. The chain joins TRBV18 to TRBJ2-7; D remains ambiguous. There are 14 residues in the CDR3. Germline CDR1 KGHSH, CDR2 LQKENI. The CDR3 DNA sequence: TGTGCCGGCTCACCTAATCTAGGCGCGTGCGAGCAGTACTTC. It codes for CAGSPNLGACEQYF.

There are many counts of this clonotype. The chain joins TRBV29-1 to TRBJ2-3; D gene uncertain. Trimming shortened V by 4 bases and J by 0 bases, and 14 bases separated the two germline ends. Per the germline V gene, CDR1 is SQVTM and CDR2 is ANQGSEA. This CDR3 has 15 amino acids. The CDR3 DNA reads as TGCAGCGTTGTGGATGGTTTAAGAAGCACAGATACGCAGTATTTT. Protein sequence: CSVVDGLRSTDTQYF.

This clonotype was counted between two and nine times. The chain recombines TRBV27 with TRBJ2-5; 8 bases match TRBD2. The CDR3 totals 16 residues. The V gene's germline CDR1 is MNHEY and CDR2 SMNVEV (reference sequence). The V and J ends lost 3 bases and 1 base, in that order; junction bases with no gene match: 7. The CDR3 is CASSLSSGSLQETQYF. Here the CDR3 DNA reads TGTGCCAGCAGTTTGTCTAGCGGGTCGCTCCAAGAGACCCAGTACTTC.

There are many counts of this clonotype. A much larger clone lies a single base off, so this may be a read error. The chain joins TRBV29-1 to TRBJ2-4; 15 bases are shared with TRBD2. V was clipped by 4 bases and J by 8 bases; unmatched bases: 0. This CDR3 spans 13 amino acids. Germline CDR1 SQVTM, CDR2 ANQGSEA. CDR3 amino acids: CSVGTSGRDIQYF. Written as DNA, the CDR3 is TGCAGCGTTGGGACTAGCGGGAGGGACATTCAGTACTTC.

The gene calls are TRBV27 and TRBJ2-7; 9 nucleotides line up with TRBD2. The germline V gene encodes CDR1 MNHEY and CDR2 SMNVEV (reference sequence). CDR3 length: 15 residues. The J segment lost 2 bases and the V segment lost 3 bases, leaving 5 bases of the junction unmatched. The CDR3 coding sequence is TGTGCCAGCAGTTTTTGGGCTAGCGGGACCTACGAGCAGTACTTC. Translating it yields CASSFWASGTYEQYF.